The clone carrying this TCR beta chain was seen at least ten times. Its antigen remains unknown. The TCRbeta library incorporated unique molecular identifiers. Each CDR3 protein is one row after TCRdb ran MiXCR on the PCR reads. Counted here are about 600,000 distinct CDR3 sequences, under 25% occurring once; the ten biggest clones make up approximately 14%. Germline assignment: CDR1 DFQATT and CDR2 SNEGSKA (reference sequence). V was pared by 5 bases and J by 4 bases, with 12 bases between. This CDR3 is built from 13 residues. The data originate from a study of T-cell reconstitution after alpha-beta-depleted transplantation in children. Overall study results and limits: T-cell counts and diversity were attributed mostly to newly produced T cells one year after transplant.

The input for sequencing was PBMCs, mostly from graft donor cells, taken 360 days after TCRalphabeta/CD19-depleted stem cell transplant. This TCR came from a boy under two years old who had a stem cell transplant for acute myeloid leukemia, so the T cells may come from the graft donor. This rearrangement joins TRBV20-1 to TRBJ1-3, with a weak D call TRBD1 (6 bases). As DNA, the CDR3 is TGCAGTGCTCCTACAGGGCTCGGAAACACCATATATTTT. It yields the protein CSAPTGLGNTIYF.